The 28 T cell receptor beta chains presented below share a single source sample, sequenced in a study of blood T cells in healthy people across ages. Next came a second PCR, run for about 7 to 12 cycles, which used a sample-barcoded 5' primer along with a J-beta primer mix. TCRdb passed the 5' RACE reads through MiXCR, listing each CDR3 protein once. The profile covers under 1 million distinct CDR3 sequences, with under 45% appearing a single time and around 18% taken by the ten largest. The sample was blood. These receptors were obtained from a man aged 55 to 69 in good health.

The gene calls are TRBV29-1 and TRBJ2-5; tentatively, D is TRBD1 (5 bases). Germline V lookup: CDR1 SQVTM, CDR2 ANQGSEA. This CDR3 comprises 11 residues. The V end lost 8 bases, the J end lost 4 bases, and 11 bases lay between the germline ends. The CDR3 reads CSITQGETQYF. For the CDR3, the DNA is TGCAGCATCACGCAGGGAGAGACCCAGTACTTC.

CDR3 sequence (DNA): TGTGCCAGCAGCTTATCGTACACTGAAGCTTTCTTT. This sequence encodes CASSLSYTEAFF. The V call is TRBV7-9, the J call TRBJ1-1; D unclear. Looked up from germline, CDR1 is SEHNR and CDR2 is FQNEAQ (reference sequence). This CDR3 contains 12 residues. V dropped 2 bases and J dropped 3 bases, with 4 bases sitting between them. Variable domain in full (rest from reference TRBV7-9 and TRBJ1-1): DTGVSQNPRHKITKRGQNVTFRCDPISEHNRLYWYRQTLGQGPEFLTYFQNEAQLEKSRLLSDRFSAERPKGSFSTLEIQRTEQGDSAMYLCASSLSYTEAFFGQGTRLTVV.

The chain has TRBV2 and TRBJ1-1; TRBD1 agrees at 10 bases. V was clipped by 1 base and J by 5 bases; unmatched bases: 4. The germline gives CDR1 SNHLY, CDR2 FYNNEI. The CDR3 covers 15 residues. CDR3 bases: TGTGCCAGCAGTGAAGAAAGGGGACAGGGGACTGAAGCTTTCTTT. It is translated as CASSEERGQGTEAFF.

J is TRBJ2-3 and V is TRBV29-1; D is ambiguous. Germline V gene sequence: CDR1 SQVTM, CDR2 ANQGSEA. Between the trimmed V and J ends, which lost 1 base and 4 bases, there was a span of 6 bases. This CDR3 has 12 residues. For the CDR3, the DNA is TGCAGCGTTGAAGCCTCCCCAGATACGCAGTATTTT. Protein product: CSVEASPDTQYF.

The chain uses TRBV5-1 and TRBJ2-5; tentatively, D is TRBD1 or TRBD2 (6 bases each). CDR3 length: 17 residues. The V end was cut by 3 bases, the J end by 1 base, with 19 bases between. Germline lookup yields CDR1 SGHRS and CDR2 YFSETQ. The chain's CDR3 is CASSSRGRGQLQETQYF. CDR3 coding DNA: TGCGCCAGCAGCTCCAGGGGCCGGGGGCAGCTCCAAGAGACCCAGTACTTC.

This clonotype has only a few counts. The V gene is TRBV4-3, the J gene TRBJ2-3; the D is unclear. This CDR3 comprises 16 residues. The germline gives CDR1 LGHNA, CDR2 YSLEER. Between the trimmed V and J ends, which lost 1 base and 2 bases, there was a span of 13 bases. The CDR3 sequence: CASSQGTASHTDTQYF. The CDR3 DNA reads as TGCGCCAGCAGCCAAGGAACGGCCAGCCACACAGATACGCAGTATTTT.

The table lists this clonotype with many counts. CDR3 bases: TGTGCCATCAGGGGGGGCGTAACGGGACAGGGTTCCACCTACTCGGACGAGCAGTACTTC. Amino acid sequence: CAIRGGVTGQGSTYSDEQYF. The rearrangement joins TRBV10-3 to TRBJ2-7; the match to TRBD1 covers 9 bases. The CDR3 runs 20 residues. Looked up from germline, CDR1 is ENHRY and CDR2 is SYGVKD. V dropped 6 bases and J dropped 5; count of bases not matched to a gene: 26.

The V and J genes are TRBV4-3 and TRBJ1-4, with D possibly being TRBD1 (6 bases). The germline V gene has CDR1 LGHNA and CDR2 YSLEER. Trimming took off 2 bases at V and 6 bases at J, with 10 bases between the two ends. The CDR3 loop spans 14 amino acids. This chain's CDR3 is CASSQQGKDEKLFF. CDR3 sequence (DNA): TGCGCCAGCAGCCAACAGGGGAAGGATGAAAAACTGTTTTTT.

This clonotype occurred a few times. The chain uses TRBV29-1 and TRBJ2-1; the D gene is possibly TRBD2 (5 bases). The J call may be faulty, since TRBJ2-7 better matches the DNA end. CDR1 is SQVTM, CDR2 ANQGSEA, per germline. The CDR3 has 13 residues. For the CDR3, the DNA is TGCAGCGTTCGAGCAGGAGACTACAATGAGCAGTACTTC. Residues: CSVRAGDYNEQYF.

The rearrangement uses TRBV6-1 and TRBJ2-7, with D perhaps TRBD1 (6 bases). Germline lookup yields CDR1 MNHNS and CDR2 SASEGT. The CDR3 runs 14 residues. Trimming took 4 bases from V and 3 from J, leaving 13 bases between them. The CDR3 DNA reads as TGTGCCAGCAGTGCTCGACAGGTTTTCTACGAGCAGTACTTC. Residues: CASSARQVFYEQYF.

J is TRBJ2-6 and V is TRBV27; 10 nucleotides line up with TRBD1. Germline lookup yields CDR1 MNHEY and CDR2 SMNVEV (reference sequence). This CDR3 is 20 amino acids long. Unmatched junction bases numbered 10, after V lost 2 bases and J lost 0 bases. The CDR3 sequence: CASSLLRQGAKSSGANVLTF. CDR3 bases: TGTGCCAGCAGTTTACTACGACAGGGGGCTAAAAGCTCTGGGGCCAACGTCCTGACTTTC. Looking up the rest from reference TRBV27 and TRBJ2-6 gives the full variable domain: EAQVTQNPRYLITVTGKKLTVTCSQNMNHEYMSWYRQDPGLGLRQIYYSMNVEVTDKGDVPEGYKVSRKEKRNFPLILESPSPNQTSLYFCASSLLRQGAKSSGANVLTFGAGSRLTVL.

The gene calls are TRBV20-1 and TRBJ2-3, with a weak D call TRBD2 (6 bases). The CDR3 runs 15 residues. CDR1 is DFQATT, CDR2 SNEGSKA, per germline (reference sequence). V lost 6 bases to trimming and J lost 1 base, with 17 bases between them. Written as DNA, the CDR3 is TGCAGTGCGTCCCGGAGGGAGGTCGGCACAGATACGCAGTATTTT. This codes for CSASRREVGTDTQYF.

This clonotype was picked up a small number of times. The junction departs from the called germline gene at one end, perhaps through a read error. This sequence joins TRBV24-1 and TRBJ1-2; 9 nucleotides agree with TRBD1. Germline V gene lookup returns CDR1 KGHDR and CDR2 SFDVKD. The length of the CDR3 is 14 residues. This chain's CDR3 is CTTPHRGRSYGYTF. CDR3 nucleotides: TGTACCACCCCTCACAGGGGGCGAAGCTATGGCTACACCTTC.

The CDR3 DNA reads TGCGCCAGCAGCGCTACACTAGCGGGGGGCGTGACCCAGTACTTC. Its translation is CASSATLAGGVTQYF. The J gene is TRBJ2-7, the V gene TRBV5-1, with 12 bases identical to TRBD2. The assigned J gene may be wrong: the sequence end matches TRBJ2-5 better. The length of the CDR3 is 15 residues. CDR1 is SGHRS, CDR2 YFSETQ, per germline.

This chain's CDR3 is CASSHTGTGVNYGYTF. CDR3 DNA: TGTGCCAGCAGTCACACCGGGACAGGGGTTAACTATGGCTACACCTTC. This sequence joins TRBV7-9 and TRBJ1-2; TRBD1 agrees at 10 bases. The ends lost 6 bases at V and 1 base at J; junction bases unmatched: 8. Germline CDR1 is SEHNR and CDR2 is FQNEAQ (reference sequence). The CDR3 totals 16 residues.

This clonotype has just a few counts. CDR3 in amino acids: CASSLGGKTGELFF. CDR3 in DNA: TGTGCCAGCAGCTTAGGGGGGAAGACCGGGGAGCTGTTTTTT. This sequence joins TRBV7-6 and TRBJ2-2, with D tentatively TRBD1 or TRBD2 (5 bases each). The CDR3 runs to 14 residues. V was clipped by 1 base and J by 5 bases, with 8 bases between them. Germline-derived CDR1 and CDR2 are SGHVS and FNYEAQ.

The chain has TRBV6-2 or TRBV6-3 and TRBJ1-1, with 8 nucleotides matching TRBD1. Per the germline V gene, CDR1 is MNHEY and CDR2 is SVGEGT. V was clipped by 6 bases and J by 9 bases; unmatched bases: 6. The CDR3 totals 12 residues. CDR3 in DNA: TGTGCCAGCAGGCCAGGACAGGGCCAAGCTTTCTTT. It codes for CASRPGQGQAFF.

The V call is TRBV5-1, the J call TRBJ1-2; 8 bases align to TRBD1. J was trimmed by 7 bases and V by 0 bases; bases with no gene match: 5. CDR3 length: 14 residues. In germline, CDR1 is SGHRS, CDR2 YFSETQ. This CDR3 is CASSLARGQGGYTF. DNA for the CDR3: TGCGCCAGCAGCTTGGCCAGGGGGCAGGGTGGCTACACCTTC.

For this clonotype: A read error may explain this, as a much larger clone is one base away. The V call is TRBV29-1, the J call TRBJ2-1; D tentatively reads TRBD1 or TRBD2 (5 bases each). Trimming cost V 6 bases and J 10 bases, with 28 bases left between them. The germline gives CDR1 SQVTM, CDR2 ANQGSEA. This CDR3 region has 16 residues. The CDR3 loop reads CSVALGERPVSYEQFF. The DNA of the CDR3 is TGCAGCGTGGCCCTGGGGGAGCGGCCTGTTTCCTACGAGCAGTTCTTC.

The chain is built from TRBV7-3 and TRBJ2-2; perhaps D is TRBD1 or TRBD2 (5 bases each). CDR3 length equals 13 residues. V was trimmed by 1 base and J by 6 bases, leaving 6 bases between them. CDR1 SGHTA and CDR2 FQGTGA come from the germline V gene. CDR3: CASSLMGAGELFF. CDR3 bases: TGTGCCAGCAGCTTAATGGGGGCCGGGGAGCTGTTTTTT.

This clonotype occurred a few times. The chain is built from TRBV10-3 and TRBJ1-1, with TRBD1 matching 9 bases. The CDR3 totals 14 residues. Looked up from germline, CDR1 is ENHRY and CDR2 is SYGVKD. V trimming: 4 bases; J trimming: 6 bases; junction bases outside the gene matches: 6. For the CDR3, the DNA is TGTGCCATCAGTGTCCGGGACAGGGACTCTGAAGCTTTCTTT. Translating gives CAISVRDRDSEAFF.

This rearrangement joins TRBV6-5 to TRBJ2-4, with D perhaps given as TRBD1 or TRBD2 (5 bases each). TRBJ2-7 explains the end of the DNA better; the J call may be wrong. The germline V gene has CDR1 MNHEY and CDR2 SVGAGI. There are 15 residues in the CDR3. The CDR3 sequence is CASRYGTGRRNEQYF. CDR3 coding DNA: TGTGCCAGCAGATACGGGACGGGAAGAAGGAACGAGCAGTACTTC.

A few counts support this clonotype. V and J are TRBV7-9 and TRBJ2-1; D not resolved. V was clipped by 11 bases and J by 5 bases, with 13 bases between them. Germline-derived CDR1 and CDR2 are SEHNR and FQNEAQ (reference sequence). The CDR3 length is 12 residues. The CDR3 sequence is CAVGQVNNEQFF. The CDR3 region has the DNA TGTGCCGTCGGGCAGGTAAACAATGAGCAGTTCTTC.

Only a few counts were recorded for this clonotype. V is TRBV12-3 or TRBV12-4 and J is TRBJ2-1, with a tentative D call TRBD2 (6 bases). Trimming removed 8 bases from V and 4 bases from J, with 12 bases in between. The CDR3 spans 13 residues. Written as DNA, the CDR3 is TGTGCCAGCTTAGGCCGGGGGTACAATGAGCAGTTCTTC. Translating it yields CASLGRGYNEQFF.

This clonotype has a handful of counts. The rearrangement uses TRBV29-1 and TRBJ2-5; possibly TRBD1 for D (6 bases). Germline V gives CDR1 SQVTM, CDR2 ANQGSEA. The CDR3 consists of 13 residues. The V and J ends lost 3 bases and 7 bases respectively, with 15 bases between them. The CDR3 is CSVDGGRWATQYF. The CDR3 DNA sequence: TGCAGCGTTGATGGGGGCAGGTGGGCGACCCAGTACTTC.

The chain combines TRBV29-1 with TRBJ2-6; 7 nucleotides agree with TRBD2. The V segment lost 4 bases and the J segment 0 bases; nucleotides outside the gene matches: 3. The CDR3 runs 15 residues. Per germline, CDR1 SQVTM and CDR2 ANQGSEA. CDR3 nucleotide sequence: TGCAGCGTTGGGGGGGGTAGCTCTGGGGCCAACGTCCTGACTTTC. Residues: CSVGGGSSGANVLTF.

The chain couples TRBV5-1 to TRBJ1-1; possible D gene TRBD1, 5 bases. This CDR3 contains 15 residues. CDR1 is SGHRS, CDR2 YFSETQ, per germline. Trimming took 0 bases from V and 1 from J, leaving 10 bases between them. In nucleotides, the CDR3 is TGCGCCAGCAGCTTGGTAAAGGGGAAGAACACTGAAGCTTTCTTT. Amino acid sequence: CASSLVKGKNTEAFF.

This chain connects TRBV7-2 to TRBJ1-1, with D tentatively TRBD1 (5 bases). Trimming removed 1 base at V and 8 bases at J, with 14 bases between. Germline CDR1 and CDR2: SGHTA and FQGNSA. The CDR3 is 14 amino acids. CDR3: CASSLGGPRVEAFF. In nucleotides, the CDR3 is TGTGCCAGCAGCTTAGGGGGCCCCAGGGTGGAAGCTTTCTTT.